What follows are 32 T cell receptor beta chains derived from one specimen sequenced in a study of cytomegalovirus exposure and HLA in healthy donors. The PCR was carried out with 60 Vbeta primers and 13 Jbeta primers. Produced via immunoSEQ multiplex PCR; TCRdb's table is partial and in-frame only. The profile shows under 200,000 clones, about 80% of them singletons. Sequencing was performed on PBMCs. These receptors came from a man aged 40-55 years in good health and CMV-seronegative.

The chain employs TRBV4-1 and TRBJ2-7, with 11 bases aligning to TRBD1. The CDR3 consists of 16 residues. The V segment lost 1 base and the J segment 1 base; nucleotides outside the gene matches: 3. The V gene's germline CDR1 is MGHRA and CDR2 YSYEKL. The CDR3 nucleotides are TGCGCCAGCAGCCAAGCCCGGGACAGGGGGTCCTACGAGCAGTACTTC. This sequence encodes CASSQARDRGSYEQYF.

In this sample, this clone turned up a few times. This chain connects TRBV13 to TRBJ1-4; the D gene is possibly TRBD1 (6 bases). The V end lost 4 bases, the J end lost 7 bases, and 13 bases lay between the germline ends. CDR3 length equals 14 residues. Germline V lookup: CDR1 PRHDT, CDR2 FYEKMQ (reference sequence). The CDR3 loop reads CASSSGQGSEKLFF. The CDR3 DNA reads TGTGCCAGCAGCTCGGGCCAGGGGAGTGAAAAACTGTTTTTT. Full variable domain (remainder filled in from reference TRBV13 and TRBJ1-4): AAGVIQSPRHLIKEKRETATLKCYPIPRHDTVYWYQQGPGQDPQFLISFYEKMQSDKGSIPDRFSAQQFSDYHSELNMSSLELGDSALYFCASSSGQGSEKLFFGSGTQLSVL.

V is TRBV28 and J is TRBJ2-1; D is perhaps TRBD1 (6 bases). The CDR3 contains 14 residues. V gave up 2 bases and J gave up 7 bases, with 12 bases separating them. Germline CDR1 and CDR2: MDHEN and SYDVKM. CDR3 DNA sequence: TGTGCCAGCAGTTTAGGACAGTTAGTGAATGAGCAGTTCTTC. Residues: CASSLGQLVNEQFF.

The genes are TRBV29-1 and TRBJ2-1; 7 bases match TRBD1. V lost 4 bases to trimming and J lost 7 bases; unmatched junction nucleotides: 4. In germline, CDR1 is SQVTM, CDR2 ANQGSEA. CDR3 length equals 12 residues. The CDR3, as DNA: TGCAGCGTTGTCAGGGGGACAAATGAGCAGTTCTTC. Translated, it gives CSVVRGTNEQFF.

The rearrangement links TRBV11-2 to TRBJ2-7, with TRBD2 identical over 10 bases. The germline V gene has CDR1 SGHAT and CDR2 FQNNGV. The CDR3 spans 14 residues. Trimming cost V 5 bases and J 2 bases; bases outside gene matches: 3. CDR3 protein: CASSPAGGPYEQYF. The CDR3 DNA follows: TGTGCCAGCAGCCCAGCGGGAGGGCCCTACGAGCAGTACTTC.

The V call is TRBV5-4, the J call TRBJ2-5; 13 nucleotides align to TRBD2. The end of the DNA fits TRBJ2-7 better, so the J call may be wrong. The germline V gene has CDR1 SGHNT and CDR2 YYREEE (reference sequence). The CDR3 loop spans 16 amino acids. The CDR3 loop is CASSSARTSGGNEQYF. CDR3 DNA sequence: TGTGCCAGCAGTTCCGCGAGGACTAGCGGGGGAAACGAGCAGTACTTC.

This clone occurred a few times. The junction shows a germline mismatch at one end, possibly a read error. The CDR3 sequence is CAIRDDRGNKNSQYF. The CDR3 DNA sequence: TGTGCCATCAGGGACGATAGGGGAAACAAAAACAGTCAGTACTTC. V gene TRBV10-3 combines with J gene TRBJ2-4; possibly TRBD1 for D (5 bases). The germline CDR1 and CDR2 sequences are ENHRY and SYGVKD. The CDR3 has 15 amino acids.

Points on this clone: In the same sample, other DNA sequences code for this CDR3. This chain links TRBV10-3 with TRBJ2-2, with 8 bases identical to TRBD1. This CDR3 comprises 13 residues. The germline gives CDR1 ENHRY, CDR2 SYGVKD. With 7 bases clipped from V and 2 bases from J, the junction kept 0 bases outside the gene matches. CDR3 residues: CAITGGNTGELFF. DNA of the CDR3: TGTGCCATCACAGGGGGCAACACCGGGGAGCTGTTTTTT.

The table lists this clone with a few counts. The rearrangement joins TRBV7-6 to TRBJ2-5; either TRBD1 or TRBD2 may fit D (6 bases each). The V end lost 5 bases, the J end lost 2 bases, and 15 bases lay between the germline ends. The CDR3 length is 15 residues. Germline V gene sequence: CDR1 SGHVS, CDR2 FNYEAQ. The CDR3 sequence is CASSLGGTPQETQYF. The CDR3 bases are TGTGCCAGCAGCCTAGGGGGGACACCGCAAGAGACCCAGTACTTC.

This sequence joins TRBV6-5 and TRBJ2-7, with a possible D match to TRBD1 (5 bases). Germline CDR1 reads MNHEY; CDR2 reads SVGAGI. The CDR3 has 13 amino acids. Trimming left V 8 bases short and J 5 bases short, with 16 bases between. The chain's CDR3 is CASADRGYDEQYF. The CDR3 nucleotides are TGTGCCAGCGCCGACAGAGGCTACGACGAGCAGTACTTC.

This clone showed up just a few times. V usage is TRBV27 and J usage is TRBJ2-1; 9 bases map to TRBD2. This CDR3 is built from 14 residues. The J segment lost 4 bases and the V segment lost 7 bases, leaving 5 bases of the junction unmatched. Germline CDR1 is MNHEY and CDR2 is SMNVEV (reference sequence). The CDR3 DNA reads as TGTGCCAGCACCCGAGCGGGAGGATACAATGAGCAGTTCTTC. This translates into CASTRAGGYNEQFF.

This clone was seen a few times. The chain joins TRBV19 to TRBJ1-5, with D perhaps TRBD1 (5 bases). The V gene lost 1 base and the J gene lost 3 bases, with 10 bases spanning the gap. Looked up from germline, CDR1 is LNHDA and CDR2 is SQIVND (reference sequence). The CDR3 covers 15 residues. Here the CDR3 reads CASSIAYRNNQPQHF. As DNA, the CDR3 is TGTGCCAGTAGTATAGCGTACAGGAACAATCAGCCCCAGCATTTT.

The chain combines TRBV9 with TRBJ2-1, with a weak D call TRBD2 (5 bases). The germline V gene has CDR1 SGDLS and CDR2 YYNGEE. The CDR3 runs to 14 residues. Between the trimmed V and J ends, which lost 3 bases and 6 bases, there was a span of 13 bases. CDR3 DNA: TGTGCCAGCAGCGCCGGAGGCCCAAGCAATGAGCAGTTCTTC. This sequence encodes CASSAGGPSNEQFF.

This chain connects TRBV5-1 to TRBJ2-3; 7 nucleotides line up with TRBD2. Germline V lookup: CDR1 SGHRS, CDR2 YFSETQ. The V segment lost 2 bases and the J segment 4 bases; nucleotides outside the gene matches: 4. CDR3 length: 14 residues. CDR3 protein: CASSLSRGADTQYF. In DNA form, the CDR3 reads TGCGCCAGCAGCTTATCACGGGGGGCAGATACGCAGTATTTT. The full variable domain, with the rest looked up from reference TRBV5-1 and TRBJ2-3, is KAGVTQTPRYLIKTRGQQVTLSCSPISGHRSVSWYQQTPGQGLQFLFEYFSETQRNKGNFPGRFSGRQFSNSRSEMNVSTLELGDSALYLCASSLSRGADTQYFGPGTRLTVL.

The chain uses TRBV6-5 and TRBJ1-2; 9 bases line up with TRBD1. V dropped 0 bases and J dropped 5; count of bases not matched to a gene: 4. Germline V gene sequence: CDR1 MNHEY, CDR2 SVGAGI. This CDR3 has 15 amino acids. The CDR3 sequence: CASSYSGTGSYGYTF. The CDR3 DNA follows: TGTGCCAGCAGTTACTCTGGGACAGGGAGTTATGGCTACACCTTC.

This clone was picked up one time. The chain employs TRBV5-1 and TRBJ1-4, with no clear D. The CDR3 loop spans 13 amino acids. Deletions cut 6 bases from V and 4 bases from J, with 10 bases between. Germline-derived CDR1 and CDR2 are SGHRS and YFSETQ. CDR3 nucleotide sequence: TGCGCCAGCAAGAGGGCGGGTAATGAAAAACTGTTTTTT. Translating gives CASKRAGNEKLFF.

The chain carries TRBV5-1 and TRBJ2-3, with 9 nucleotides matching TRBD1. V dropped 2 bases and J dropped 3; count of bases not matched to a gene: 4. CDR1 is SGHRS, CDR2 YFSETQ, per germline. This CDR3 is built from 15 residues. CDR3 protein: CASSLAGQGTDTQYF. CDR3 DNA sequence: TGCGCCAGCAGCTTAGCTGGACAGGGGACAGATACGCAGTATTTT. The variable domain in full, completed from reference TRBV5-1 and TRBJ2-3, reads KAGVTQTPRYLIKTRGQQVTLSCSPISGHRSVSWYQQTPGQGLQFLFEYFSETQRNKGNFPGRFSGRQFSNSRSEMNVSTLELGDSALYLCASSLAGQGTDTQYFGPGTRLTVL.

This chain uses TRBV27 with TRBJ2-5, with D possibly being TRBD1 (8 bases). The CDR3 runs 15 residues. CDR1 is MNHEY and CDR2 is SMNVEV in the germline V gene (reference sequence). The V gene lost 4 bases and the J gene lost 4 bases, with 16 bases spanning the gap. The CDR3 DNA sequence: TGTGCCAGCAGTTCGGACAGGGAGGGGTCAGAGACCCAGTACTTC. As protein: CASSSDREGSETQYF.

V and J are TRBV5-1 and TRBJ2-4, with TRBD2 as a possible D gene (6 bases). V gave up 2 bases and J gave up 11 bases, with 17 bases separating them. Germline CDR1 is SGHRS and CDR2 is YFSETQ. The CDR3 totals 14 residues. The CDR3 DNA is TGCGCCAGCAGCTTTCGGGAGCTAGAAGACGTTCAGTACTTC. This sequence encodes CASSFRELEDVQYF.

The V call is TRBV10-2, the J call TRBJ2-7; 9 bases line up with TRBD2. Trimming cost V 8 bases and J 2 bases; bases outside gene matches: 10. Per germline, CDR1 WSHSY and CDR2 SAAADI. The CDR3 runs to 15 residues. The CDR3 loop is CASSLGLAKAYEQYF. Written as DNA, the CDR3 is TGCGCCAGCTCCTTGGGACTAGCCAAGGCCTACGAGCAGTACTTC.

The genes are TRBV5-1 and TRBJ2-3, with 11 nucleotides matching TRBD2. The CDR3 spans 19 residues. The J segment lost 0 bases and the V segment lost 4 bases, leaving 13 bases of the junction unmatched. Germline values: CDR1 SGHRS, CDR2 YFSETQ. This CDR3 reads CASSGGLAGGISSTDTQYF. CDR3 nucleotides: TGCGCCAGCAGCGGGGGGCTAGCGGGAGGCATCTCTAGCACAGATACGCAGTATTTT.

The gene calls are TRBV11-2 and TRBJ2-3; 9 nucleotides line up with TRBD1. The CDR3 sequence is 16 residues long. CDR1 is SGHAT, CDR2 FQNNGV, per germline. The J segment lost 3 bases and the V segment lost 4 bases, leaving 8 bases of the junction unmatched. CDR3 loop: CASSSPGTGWTDTQYF. CDR3 nucleotides: TGTGCCAGCAGCTCTCCGGGGACAGGGTGGACAGATACGCAGTATTTT. The full variable domain, rest sourced from reference TRBV11-2 and TRBJ2-3, is EAGVAQSPRYKIIEKRQSVAFWCNPISGHATLYWYQQILGQGPKLLIQFQNNGVVDDSQLPKDRFSAERLKGVDSTLKIQPAKLEDSAVYLCASSSPGTGWTDTQYFGPGTRLTVL.

The chain carries TRBV5-4 and TRBJ1-4; TRBD1 agrees at 8 bases. Germline CDR1 SGHNT, CDR2 YYREEE (reference sequence). V gave up 4 bases and J gave up 0 bases; unmatched junction bases: 5. The CDR3 has 16 amino acids. The CDR3 region is CASSLGQGATNEKLFF. The CDR3 DNA is TGTGCCAGCAGCCTAGGACAGGGTGCAACTAATGAAAAACTGTTTTTT.

The rearrangement uses TRBV7-2 and TRBJ1-1; a weak D match, TRBD1 (6 bases). V was cut by 2 bases and J by 3 bases, with 7 bases left in between. This CDR3 is 13 amino acids long. The V gene's germline CDR1 is SGHTA and CDR2 FQGNSA. Here the CDR3 reads CASSLQGHTEAFF. The DNA for the CDR3 is TGTGCCAGCAGCTTACAGGGGCACACTGAAGCTTTCTTT.

Concerning this clone: Other DNA sequences in this specimen translate into the identical CDR3. The J gene is TRBJ1-1, the V gene TRBV29-1; D not certain. V was shortened by 5 bases and J by 2 bases, with 9 bases between the two germline ends. This CDR3 spans 12 amino acids. CDR1 is SQVTM and CDR2 is ANQGSEA in the germline V gene. The CDR3 DNA sequence: TGCAGCGTTAGGACGGGAAACACTGAAGCTTTCTTT. It codes for CSVRTGNTEAFF.

J is TRBJ2-7 and V is TRBV5-6; D is ambiguous. CDR3 length: 16 amino acids. The V end was cut by 6 bases, the J end by 5 bases, with 24 bases between. Germline CDR1 SGHDT, CDR2 YYEEEE. Written as DNA, the CDR3 is TGTGCCAGCAACTTCAGAGGCCTTCGCGCACCCCACGAGCAGTACTTC. This gives the protein CASNFRGLRAPHEQYF.

This chain links TRBV6-6 with TRBJ2-4; no definite D call. V was shortened by 7 bases and J by 0 bases, with 7 bases between the two germline ends. The germline V gene has CDR1 MNHNY and CDR2 SVGAGI (reference sequence). The CDR3 sequence is 13 residues long. The CDR3 DNA is TGTGCCAGCACGGAGTCAGCCAAAAACATTCAGTACTTC. This sequence encodes CASTESAKNIQYF.

The V and J genes are TRBV6-5 and TRBJ2-7; the match to TRBD1 covers 9 bases. The J segment lost 6 bases and the V segment lost 6 bases, leaving 3 bases of the junction unmatched. This CDR3 comprises 12 residues. CDR1 is MNHEY and CDR2 is SVGAGI in the germline V gene. In DNA, the CDR3 is TGTGCCAGCAGCAGACAGGGGGGCGAGCAGTACTTC. Its translation is CASSRQGGEQYF.

The chain is built from TRBV4-2 and TRBJ2-1; D gene ambiguous. Trimming took off 0 bases at V and 9 bases at J, with 9 bases between the two ends. CDR1 LGHNA and CDR2 YNFKEQ come from the germline V gene. This CDR3 contains 13 residues. In nucleotides, the CDR3 is TGTGCCAGCAGCCAAGATCCGCGGAGTGAGCAGTTCTTC. This translates into CASSQDPRSEQFF.

This sequence joins TRBV5-5 and TRBJ2-2, with TRBD1 matching 8 bases. CDR1 is SGHKS, CDR2 YYEKEE, per germline (reference sequence). V lost 4 bases and J lost 3; bases outside the gene matches: 5. This CDR3 has 15 residues. The CDR3 bases are TGTGCCAGCAGCCCGGGACAGGACCACACCGGGGAGCTGTTTTTT. Protein product: CASSPGQDHTGELFF.

The chain recombines TRBV28 with TRBJ2-5; the match to TRBD2 covers 8 bases. Trimming cost V 6 bases and J 3 bases; bases outside gene matches: 3. CDR3 length: 13 residues. Germline V gene data show CDR1 as MDHEN and CDR2 as SYDVKM. The CDR3 DNA is TGTGCCAGCAGGGGAGCGGGAGAAGAGACCCAGTACTTC. Encoded protein: CASRGAGEETQYF. Complete variable domain (other parts from reference TRBV28 and TRBJ2-5): DVKVTQSSRYLVKRTGEKVFLECVQDMDHENMFWYRQDPGLGLRLIYFSYDVKMKEKGDIPEGYSVSREKKERFSLILESASTNQTSMYLCASRGAGEETQYFGPGTRLLVL.

This sequence joins TRBV7-9 and TRBJ1-1; maybe TRBD1 (6 bases). Per germline, CDR1 SEHNR and CDR2 FQNEAQ (reference sequence). This CDR3 spans 14 amino acids. V dropped 5 bases and J dropped 1 base, with 11 bases sitting between them. The CDR3 DNA sequence: TGTGCCAGCAGCCCACAGGGCTCGAACACTGAAGCTTTCTTT. Translating gives CASSPQGSNTEAFF.